The 9 T cell receptor beta chains presented below share a single source sample, sequenced in a study of blood T cell repertoires in COVID-19. The table came from immunoSEQ multiplex PCR; TCRdb's copy has only in-frame clones and leaves some out. The sample includes 95,000 to 150,000 clones, just over 85% of them seen just once. The material sequenced was peripheral blood. These TCRs come from a woman aged 45-65 years with active or convalescent COVID-19.

This chain links TRBV10-2 with TRBJ1-2; possible D gene TRBD1, 6 bases. Per germline, CDR1 WSHSY and CDR2 SAAADI. V gave up 6 bases and J gave up 4 bases, with 9 bases separating them. This CDR3 spans 12 amino acids. The CDR3 bases are TGCGCCAGCAGGACGGACAGCTATGGCTACACCTTC. Protein: CASRTDSYGYTF.

The rearrangement uses TRBV9 and TRBJ1-1; TRBD1 might be the D (6 bases). CDR1 and CDR2 from the germline V gene are SGDLS and YYNGEE. The CDR3 sequence is 14 residues long. The V gene lost 2 bases and the J gene lost 1 base, with 9 bases spanning the gap. Here the CDR3 DNA reads TGTGCCAGCAGCGTGACAGGAAGGAACACTGAAGCTTTCTTT. Translation: CASSVTGRNTEAFF.

V and J are TRBV19 and TRBJ1-2; D is ambiguous. The V end lost 3 bases, the J end lost 4 bases, and 6 bases lay between the germline ends. This CDR3 region has 12 residues. Germline-derived CDR1 and CDR2 are LNHDA and SQIVND (reference sequence). CDR3 DNA: TGTGCCAGTAGTATGGCCGTCTATGGCTACACCTTC. It encodes CASSMAVYGYTF.

The chain joins TRBV7-9 to TRBJ1-2, with TRBD1 matching 7 bases. J gave up 1 base and V 5 bases, and 7 bases lay outside the gene matches. This CDR3 is built from 15 residues. Germline V lookup: CDR1 SEHNR, CDR2 FQNEAQ (reference sequence). This CDR3 is CASSREGQINYGYTF. CDR3 nucleotides: TGTGCCAGCAGCAGGGAGGGACAGATTAACTATGGCTACACCTTC.

The chain joins TRBV2 to TRBJ2-3; a possible D gene is TRBD1 (6 bases). The CDR3 runs to 15 residues. CDR1 and CDR2 (germline): SNHLY, FYNNEI. V was trimmed by 6 bases and J by 0 bases, leaving 13 bases between them. CDR3 region: CASRTPGHSTDTQYF. The CDR3 DNA is TGTGCCAGCAGAACTCCGGGACATAGCACAGATACGCAGTATTTT.

The gene calls are TRBV7-9 and TRBJ2-7; 7 nucleotides agree with TRBD2. Trimming took 2 bases from V and 6 from J; bases not matched to a gene: 13. CDR3 size: 16 residues. Looked up from germline, CDR1 is SEHNR and CDR2 is FQNEAQ (reference sequence). The CDR3 coding sequence is TGTGCCAGCAGCTTATGGGGAGGGACTATGGCAGGCGAGCAGTACTTC. Its translation: CASSLWGGTMAGEQYF.

The chain employs TRBV30 and TRBJ1-4; tentative D call: TRBD1 (6 bases). With 3 bases removed from V and 4 bases from J, the gap between germline ends came to 15 bases. The CDR3 covers 15 residues. CDR1 and CDR2 from the germline V gene are GTSNPN and SVGIG (reference sequence). The CDR3 loop is CAWRAEQGHNEKLFF. The CDR3 nucleotides read TGTGCCTGGAGAGCCGAACAGGGACATAATGAAAAACTGTTTTTT.

The chain uses TRBV11-2 and TRBJ1-1; weak D call: TRBD1 (6 bases). CDR1 and CDR2 (germline): SGHAT, FQNNGV. This CDR3 contains 15 residues. Trimming pared 2 bases from V and 5 bases from J, leaving 15 bases between. CDR3 residues: CASSLFGGAETEAFF. The DNA of the CDR3 is TGTGCCAGCAGCTTATTTGGGGGGGCAGAGACTGAAGCTTTCTTT.

The CDR3 DNA follows: TGTGCCAGCGGGCGAACAGGGCCCGGCTCCTACGAGCAGTACTTC. It specifies CASGRTGPGSYEQYF. The rearrangement links TRBV5-5 to TRBJ2-7; D perhaps matches TRBD1 (6 bases). The CDR3 is made up of 15 amino acids. Trimming pared 7 bases from V and 0 bases from J, leaving 17 bases between. Germline V gene sequence: CDR1 SGHKS, CDR2 YYEKEE (reference sequence).